One and the same sample provided the 12 T cell receptor beta chains below, sequenced in a study of blood T cell repertoires in COVID-19. Clones were read by immunoSEQ multiplex PCR, and TCRdb kept only the in-frame ones, dropping some. The data contain 250,000 or so clones, more than 75% of them singletons. What was sequenced was peripheral blood. The source is a man between 40 and 49 years old with active or convalescent COVID-19.

The chain is built from TRBV9 and TRBJ2-1; maybe TRBD1 (6 bases). Trimming removed 2 bases at V and 10 bases at J, with 7 bases between. Germline V lookup: CDR1 SGDLS, CDR2 YYNGEE. The CDR3 covers 11 residues. In DNA form, the CDR3 reads TGTGCCAGCAGCGTGGGGACAGAGCAGTTCTTC. Protein product: CASSVGTEQFF.

This clone was seen only once. V gene TRBV30 combines with J gene TRBJ1-2; 10 bases align to TRBD1. This CDR3 has 14 residues. V shed 2 bases and J 2 bases; nucleotides not matched to a gene: 2. Germline V gene data show CDR1 as GTSNPN and CDR2 as SVGIG (reference sequence). The CDR3 spells CAWSQGQGNYGYTF. CDR3 DNA: TGTGCCTGGAGTCAGGGACAGGGGAACTATGGCTACACCTTC.

The chain couples TRBV28 to TRBJ1-6; 10 bases match TRBD1. Germline trimming cut 8 bases from V and 5 bases from J; bases unmatched to any gene: 6. This CDR3 is built from 15 residues. The germline CDR1 and CDR2 sequences are MDHEN and SYDVKM. The CDR3 DNA reads TGTGCCAGCGGCAATGGACAGGGGGATAATTCACCCCTCCACTTT. Protein: CASGNGQGDNSPLHF.

The chain carries TRBV25-1 and TRBJ1-4; TRBD1 matches 10 bases. The germline V gene has CDR1 MGHDK and CDR2 SYGVNS. V trimming: 4 bases; J trimming: 7 bases; junction bases outside the gene matches: 12. The length of the CDR3 is 17 residues. CDR3 sequence (DNA): TGTGCCAGCAGTGCGTCGACAGGGGGCATGGACGGTGAAAAACTGTTTTTT. Protein: CASSASTGGMDGEKLFF.

The chain carries TRBV5-1 and TRBJ2-3; tentatively, D is TRBD1 (6 bases). V shed 0 bases and J shed 2 bases, with 7 bases lying between them. CDR3 size: 14 residues. Germline CDR1 and CDR2: SGHRS and YFSETQ. CDR3 sequence (DNA): TGCGCCAGCAGCTTGGGACAGGACACAGATACGCAGTATTTT. Amino acid sequence: CASSLGQDTDTQYF.

The chain links TRBV9 to TRBJ1-3; the D is unclear. CDR1 and CDR2 from the germline V gene are SGDLS and YYNGEE. The CDR3 has 16 residues. Trimming took 1 base from V and 0 from J, leaving 11 bases between them. The CDR3: CASSVMTPSSGNTIYF. In DNA form, the CDR3 reads TGTGCCAGCAGCGTAATGACACCCAGCTCTGGAAACACCATATATTTT.

This CDR3 is CAISGTAKNTGELFF. DNA for the CDR3: TGTGCCATCTCGGGGACAGCTAAGAACACCGGGGAGCTGTTTTTT. The V call is TRBV7-9, the J call TRBJ2-2; 7 bases align to TRBD1. The germline gives CDR1 SEHNR, CDR2 FQNEAQ (reference sequence). The length of the CDR3 is 15 residues. Germline trimming cut 10 bases from V and 1 base from J; bases unmatched to any gene: 9.

This clone was found a few times. The chain is built from TRBV5-1 and TRBJ1-2; D possibly corresponds to TRBD1 (6 bases). This CDR3 spans 13 amino acids. Trimming took off 8 bases at V and 0 bases at J, with 11 bases between the two ends. Looked up from germline, CDR1 is SGHRS and CDR2 is YFSETQ. CDR3: CASGEGANYGYTF. CDR3 in DNA: TGCGCCAGTGGCGAGGGGGCTAACTATGGCTACACCTTC.

This rearrangement joins TRBV6-5 to TRBJ1-6; D is possibly TRBD1 (5 bases). The CDR3 is 14 amino acids. Deletions cut 8 bases from V and 8 bases from J, with 16 bases between. The germline V gene encodes CDR1 MNHEY and CDR2 SVGAGI. The CDR3 DNA sequence: TGTGCCAGCGGCTTAGACAGCCAGGATTCACCCCTCCACTTT. Protein: CASGLDSQDSPLHF.

The CDR3 is CASRWSETANSPLHF. The DNA of the CDR3 is TGTGCCAGCAGATGGAGCGAAACGGCTAATTCACCCCTCCACTTT. This chain uses TRBV2 with TRBJ1-6; D unresolved. In germline, CDR1 is SNHLY, CDR2 FYNNEI. CDR3 size: 15 residues. With 6 bases removed from V and 6 bases from J, the gap between germline ends came to 15 bases.

V usage is TRBV7-8 and J usage is TRBJ2-3; 9 positions match TRBD2. Germline V gene sequence: CDR1 SGHVS, CDR2 FQNEAQ. There are 15 residues in the CDR3. V dropped 4 bases and J dropped 5; count of bases not matched to a gene: 7. In DNA form, the CDR3 reads TGTGCCAGCAGCTCCATAGCGGGGGTGGGAGATACGCAGTATTTT. It yields the protein CASSSIAGVGDTQYF. Using reference TRBV7-8 and TRBJ2-3 for the parts outside the CDR3, the full variable domain is GAGVSQSPRYKVAKRGQDVALRCDPISGHVSLFWYQQALGQGPEFLTYFQNEAQLDKSGLPSDRFFAERPEGSVSTLKIQRTQQEDSAVYLCASSSIAGVGDTQYFGPGTRLTVL.

V and J are TRBV18 and TRBJ1-4; possibly TRBD1 for D (5 bases). Trimming took off 1 base at V and 8 bases at J, with 11 bases between the two ends. Germline lookup yields CDR1 KGHSH and CDR2 LQKENI. The CDR3 contains 14 residues. The CDR3 sequence: CASSPREGREKLFF. The CDR3 DNA is TGTGCCAGCTCACCACGGGAGGGGCGAGAAAAACTGTTTTTT.